One and the same sample provided the 31 T cell receptor beta chains below, sequenced in a study of blood T cell repertoires in COVID-19. The method was immunoSEQ multiplex PCR; TCRdb's version includes in-frame clones alone and lacks a portion of them. This table holds under 250,000 clones, approximately 89% found once. What was sequenced was PBMCs or T cells enriched from blood (not recorded which). Receptors originate from a young woman with acute COVID-19.

This sequence joins TRBV12-5 and TRBJ1-1; a weak D match, TRBD1 (5 bases). V was cut by 5 bases and J by 4 bases, with 11 bases left in between. This CDR3 is built from 13 residues. CDR1 LGHNT and CDR2 FRNRAP come from the germline V gene. The CDR3 DNA sequence: TGTGCTAGTGGTGTGGGACTTTTCACTGAAGCTTTCTTT. Amino acid sequence: CASGVGLFTEAFF.

CDR3 protein: CASSLSEGSEKLFF. CDR3 DNA: TGTGCCAGCAGTTTAAGCGAGGGAAGTGAAAAACTGTTTTTT. The rearrangement joins TRBV28 to TRBJ1-4; D remains ambiguous. The CDR3 consists of 14 residues. Germline V CDR1 and CDR2: MDHEN, SYDVKM. The V gene lost 2 bases and the J gene lost 7 bases, with 11 bases spanning the gap.

This chain connects TRBV7-2 to TRBJ2-6; D is unresolved. Germline V gives CDR1 SGHTA, CDR2 FQGNSA. V was clipped by 1 base and J by 4 bases, with 8 bases between them. The CDR3 runs to 15 residues. The CDR3 DNA sequence: TGTGCCAGCAGCTTAGTCGTTATCGGGGCCAACGTCCTGACTTTC. Its translation: CASSLVVIGANVLTF.

This chain links TRBV24-1 with TRBJ2-7; possibly TRBD1 for D (5 bases). CDR3 length: 17 residues. Trimming removed 4 bases at V and 4 bases at J, with 22 bases between. CDR1 KGHDR and CDR2 SFDVKD come from the germline V gene. CDR3 DNA sequence: TGTGCCACCAGTGAGACCCGGGCCGGGCCCAAGGGGTACGAGCAGTACTTC. Encoded protein: CATSETRAGPKGYEQYF.

This clone was detected only a few times. CDR3 region: CASSQVAGGGSYEQYF. CDR3 DNA: TGTGCCAGCAGCCAAGTCGCGGGAGGGGGCTCCTACGAGCAGTACTTC. The chain joins TRBV3-1 (or the pseudogene TRBV3-2) to TRBJ2-7, with 9 bases matching TRBD2. V shed 1 base, J shed 0 bases, and the junction held 4 bases outside the gene matches. The CDR3 has 16 residues. Germline CDR1 is LGHDT and CDR2 is YNNKEL (reference sequence).

The chain couples TRBV18 to TRBJ2-7; D is perhaps TRBD2 (7 bases). Germline CDR1 and CDR2: KGHSH and LQKENI. The CDR3 sequence is 16 residues long. The V and J ends lost 2 bases and 0 bases respectively, with 14 bases between them. The CDR3 spells CASSPRGGGSSYEQYF. CDR3 DNA sequence: TGTGCCAGCTCACCAAGAGGGGGGGGCAGCTCCTACGAGCAGTACTTC. Drawing the rest from reference TRBV18 and TRBJ2-7, the complete variable domain is NAGVMQNPRHLVRRRGQEARLRCSPMKGHSHVYWYRQLPEEGLKFMVYLQKENIIDESGMPKERFSAEFPKEGPSILRIQQVVRGDSAAYFCASSPRGGGSSYEQYFGPGTRLTVT.

This chain links TRBV19 with TRBJ2-7; TRBD1 matches at 7 bases. The CDR3 spans 15 residues. V shed 1 base, J shed 6 bases, and the junction held 9 bases outside the gene matches. Germline-derived CDR1 and CDR2 are LNHDA and SQIVND (reference sequence). CDR3 DNA: TGTGCCAGTAGTATAGGTGGGACAGTAGCTCTCGAGCAGTACTTC. This encodes CASSIGGTVALEQYF.

The chain combines TRBV3-1 (or the pseudogene TRBV3-2) with TRBJ2-1, with 10 bases matching TRBD2. The CDR3 covers 15 residues. V lost 4 bases and J lost 14; bases outside the gene matches: 14. Looked up from germline, CDR1 is LGHDT and CDR2 is YNNKEL (reference sequence). The CDR3 here is CASSLDLAGVYGEFF. The DNA of the CDR3 is TGTGCCAGCAGCCTTGACCTAGCGGGGGTTTATGGTGAGTTCTTC.

The CDR3 sequence is CASPTSGGAGELFF. The CDR3, as DNA: TGTGCCAGCCCGACTAGCGGGGGAGCCGGGGAGCTGTTTTTT. The genes are TRBV21-1 and TRBJ2-2; TRBD2, the D gene given by the table, was not confirmed from the DNA. TRBV21-1 is classified as a pseudogene. The CDR3 contains 14 residues.

V usage is TRBV9 and J usage is TRBJ2-7; no definite D call. The CDR3 covers 14 residues. V was clipped by 3 bases and J by 2 bases, with 12 bases between them. CDR1 and CDR2 from the germline V gene are SGDLS and YYNGEE. The CDR3 spells CASSGGTHTYEQYF. The CDR3 DNA is TGTGCCAGCAGCGGCGGAACCCACACCTACGAGCAGTACTTC.

V usage is TRBV11-3 and J usage is TRBJ2-2, with a weak D call TRBD2 (7 bases). Trimming pared 4 bases from V and 1 base from J, leaving 10 bases between. Germline V gene sequence: CDR1 SGHNT, CDR2 YENEEA. CDR3 length: 15 amino acids. The CDR3 region is CASSSRGGNTGELFF. CDR3 bases: TGTGCCAGCAGCTCTAGGGGGGGGAACACCGGGGAGCTGTTTTTT.

The rearrangement links TRBV15 to TRBJ2-7; maybe TRBD1 (5 bases). The V end lost 0 bases, the J end lost 4 bases, and 13 bases lay between the germline ends. Germline CDR1 LNHNV, CDR2 YYDKDF (reference sequence). The CDR3 runs 15 residues. CDR3 bases: TGTGCCACCAGCAGAGATCCGTGGCAGGGTTACGAGCAGTACTTC. Translation: CATSRDPWQGYEQYF.

CDR3 nucleotides: TGTGCCAGCAGCAAAGCTCACGGGACAGCCAATATCCATAGCAATCAGCCCCAGCATTTT. As protein: CASSKAHGTANIHSNQPQHF. V is TRBV21-1 and J is TRBJ1-5; TRBD1 is taken as the D call from the table, unchecked against the DNA. TRBV21-1 is assigned pseudogene status. The CDR3 covers 20 residues.

V and J are TRBV3-1 (or the pseudogene TRBV3-2) and TRBJ2-3, with 11 bases lining up with TRBD2. There are 17 residues in the CDR3. The trim removed 0 bases at V and 4 bases at J, leaving 6 bases unmatched. The germline V gene has CDR1 LGHDT and CDR2 YNNKEL (reference sequence). The CDR3 sequence is CASSQEMTSGEADTQYF. CDR3 DNA: TGTGCCAGCAGCCAAGAAATGACTAGCGGGGAGGCAGATACGCAGTATTTT.

This chain joins TRBV19 and TRBJ1-1; D is perhaps TRBD1 (6 bases). The CDR3 has 14 amino acids. CDR1 LNHDA and CDR2 SQIVND come from the germline V gene (reference sequence). The V gene lost 6 bases and the J gene lost 1 base, with 12 bases spanning the gap. In DNA form, the CDR3 reads TGTGCCAGTAGGCCACCGGGACAGAACACTGAAGCTTTCTTT. Translation gives CASRPPGQNTEAFF.

V gene TRBV2 combines with J gene TRBJ1-1; the D gene is possibly TRBD1 (6 bases). The CDR3 length is 13 residues. V shed 6 bases and J shed 4 bases, with 12 bases lying between them. From germline, CDR1 is SNHLY and CDR2 FYNNEI. The CDR3 nucleotides are TGTGCCAGCAGCTCAGGGGATTTCACTGAAGCTTTCTTT. It translates to CASSSGDFTEAFF.

The rearrangement uses TRBV28 and TRBJ1-6; 7 bases agree with TRBD1. This CDR3 comprises 15 residues. Germline trimming cut 5 bases from V and 6 bases from J; bases unmatched to any gene: 7. Germline CDR1 and CDR2: MDHEN and SYDVKM. DNA for the CDR3: TGTGCCAGCAGTCGCCCCGGGACAGCTAATTCACCCCTCCACTTT. Encoded protein: CASSRPGTANSPLHF.

J is TRBJ2-1 and V is TRBV20-1; 14 bases map to TRBD2. The V segment lost 3 bases and the J segment 7 bases; nucleotides outside the gene matches: 5. The CDR3 has 15 amino acids. The germline V gene encodes CDR1 DFQATT and CDR2 SNEGSKA (reference sequence). Here the CDR3 reads CSASVRTSGGNEQFF. The CDR3 nucleotides read TGCAGTGCTAGTGTCCGGACTAGCGGGGGGAATGAGCAGTTCTTC.

The genes are TRBV7-9 and TRBJ2-5; the match to TRBD2 covers 8 bases. This CDR3 is built from 18 residues. J was trimmed by 5 bases and V by 5 bases; bases with no gene match: 19. Germline V gene sequence: CDR1 SEHNR, CDR2 FQNEAQ (reference sequence). The CDR3 DNA follows: TGTGCCAGCAGCCAGCAAGCGGGGGCGAACTCAGTTGTGGAGACCCAGTACTTC. This sequence encodes CASSQQAGANSVVETQYF.

The gene calls are TRBV29-1 and TRBJ1-1; no firm D call. Germline V gene lookup returns CDR1 SQVTM and CDR2 ANQGSEA. This CDR3 contains 13 residues. The V end was cut by 5 bases, the J end by 1 base, with 11 bases between. This CDR3 reads CSVTGNSNTEAFF. The CDR3 nucleotides read TGCAGCGTTACCGGGAACTCGAACACTGAAGCTTTCTTT.

The genes are TRBV29-1 and TRBJ2-3, with no clear D. Germline V gene sequence: CDR1 SQVTM, CDR2 ANQGSEA. The V and J ends lost 4 bases and 5 bases respectively, with 7 bases between them. This CDR3 is 11 amino acids long. The CDR3 DNA reads as TGCAGCGTTGGTCGCGTAGATACGCAGTATTTT. Its translation is CSVGRVDTQYF.

CDR3 protein: CASSEAGEKLFF. The CDR3 bases are TGCGCCAGCAGTGAGGCAGGGGAAAAACTGTTTTTT. The rearrangement joins TRBV10-2 to TRBJ1-4; a possible D gene is TRBD1 (5 bases). Trimming removed 2 bases at V and 8 bases at J, with 6 bases between. Germline loops: CDR1 WSHSY, CDR2 SAAADI. The CDR3 covers 12 residues.

This clone is a singleton in its sample. The gene calls are TRBV10-3 and TRBJ1-1; 8 nucleotides match TRBD1. J lost 3 bases, V lost 6 bases, and 3 bases had no gene match. The germline V gene encodes CDR1 ENHRY and CDR2 SYGVKD. This CDR3 has 13 amino acids. This CDR3 reads CAIRKDRDTEAFF. CDR3 nucleotides: TGTGCCATCAGAAAGGACAGGGACACTGAAGCTTTCTTT.

This clone was seen just once. J is TRBJ2-1 and V is TRBV18; the D gene is possibly TRBD2 (7 bases). Germline V gene sequence: CDR1 KGHSH, CDR2 LQKENI. Trimming removed 5 bases at V and 8 bases at J, with 22 bases between. The CDR3 has 16 residues. The CDR3 DNA follows: TGTGCCAGCTCATCCCCTGGGGGGGGGCCTATTTATGAGCAGTTCTTC. Its translation is CASSSPGGGPIYEQFF.

The chain recombines TRBV28 with TRBJ2-1, with 9 bases aligning to TRBD1. The CDR3 spans 15 residues. V was pared by 4 bases and J by 4 bases, with 5 bases of the junction left unmatched. The germline CDR1 and CDR2 sequences are MDHEN and SYDVKM. Here the CDR3 reads CASSSPGTGYNEQFF. DNA for the CDR3: TGTGCCAGCAGTTCGCCCGGGACAGGGTACAATGAGCAGTTCTTC. The full variable domain, with the rest looked up from reference TRBV28 and TRBJ2-1, is DVKVTQSSRYLVKRTGEKVFLECVQDMDHENMFWYRQDPGLGLRLIYFSYDVKMKEKGDIPEGYSVSREKKERFSLILESASTNQTSMYLCASSSPGTGYNEQFFGPGTRLTVL.

The genes are TRBV6-5 and TRBJ1-2; no clear D. This CDR3 is built from 16 residues. V gave up 0 bases and J gave up 5 bases, with 16 bases separating them. Germline CDR1 reads MNHEY; CDR2 reads SVGAGI. CDR3 sequence (DNA): TGTGCCAGCAGTTACTCGGTGGAAGCGGTTTTATATGGCTACACCTTC. Amino acid sequence: CASSYSVEAVLYGYTF.

J is TRBJ1-1 and V is TRBV7-9; 8 nucleotides align to TRBD1. The germline V gene has CDR1 SEHNR and CDR2 FQNEAQ (reference sequence). V trimming: 5 bases; J trimming: 6 bases; junction bases outside the gene matches: 8. The CDR3 extends over 14 amino acids. The chain's CDR3 is CASSLQGGVSEAFF. The CDR3, as DNA: TGTGCCAGCAGCCTACAGGGGGGAGTGTCTGAAGCTTTCTTT.

The J gene is TRBJ2-2, the V gene TRBV15; D may be TRBD2 (5 bases). The V end was cut by 0 bases, the J end by 4 bases, with 12 bases between. CDR3 size: 16 residues. The germline V gene encodes CDR1 LNHNV and CDR2 YYDKDF (reference sequence). The CDR3 sequence is CATSRDKRVSTGELFF. The CDR3 DNA is TGTGCCACCAGCAGAGATAAGAGGGTTAGCACCGGGGAGCTGTTTTTT. Together with reference TRBV15 and TRBJ2-2, the CDR3 gives the full variable domain: DAMVIQNPRYQVTQFGKPVTLSCSQTLNHNVMYWYQQKSSQAPKLLFHYYDKDFNNEADTPDNFQSRRPNTSFCFLDIRSPGLGDTAMYLCATSRDKRVSTGELFFGEGSRLTVL.

The V and J genes are TRBV10-1 and TRBJ2-3, with D uncertain. The CDR3 length is 13 residues. CDR1 is WNHNN and CDR2 is SYGVQD in the germline V gene (reference sequence). With 1 base removed from V and 8 bases from J, the gap between germline ends came to 10 bases. CDR3 residues: CASSEFPTGTQYF. CDR3 in DNA: TGCGCCAGCAGTGAGTTCCCTACGGGTACGCAGTATTTT.

The chain combines TRBV2 with TRBJ1-1; 8 bases are shared with TRBD1. This CDR3 region has 15 residues. Germline lookup yields CDR1 SNHLY and CDR2 FYNNEI. The ends lost 6 bases at V and 3 bases at J; junction bases unmatched: 9. The DNA for the CDR3 is TGTGCCAGCAGCGAGGGACAGGCGGGACACACTGAAGCTTTCTTT. Translation gives CASSEGQAGHTEAFF.

This clone appeared once. The genes are TRBV6-1 and TRBJ2-7; 7 bases are a match to TRBD1. The CDR3 covers 14 residues. From germline, CDR1 is MNHNS and CDR2 SASEGT. The V segment lost 6 bases and the J segment 6 bases; nucleotides outside the gene matches: 11. As DNA, the CDR3 is TGTGCCAGCAGCCACGGGACAGATTTGAGCGAGCAGTACTTC. Encoded protein: CASSHGTDLSEQYF.